The entry below describes one T cell receptor (beta chain). Anyone treated within the previous three months was excluded. Clones were read by immunoSEQ multiplex PCR, and TCRdb kept only the in-frame ones, dropping some. The table lists 75,000 to 95,000 clones, about 90% of them singletons. The data stem from a study of resident and recirculating memory T cells in vitiligo. The V gene end was trimmed by 0 bases and the J gene end by 15 bases; junction bases not matched to a gene: 12. Germline CDR1 is MGHRA and CDR2 is YSYEKL. This CDR3 is 14 amino acids long. The specimen sequenced was blood. The gene calls are TRBV4-1 and TRBJ2-3; 7 bases are a match to TRBD2. The TCR comes from a male donor with vitiligo. In DNA form, the CDR3 reads TGCGCCAGCAGCCAAGATCACACTCGGCGCGGGAGATATTTT. This sequence encodes CASSQDHTRRGRYF.